These T cell receptor beta chains were read from a single sample in a study of vaccination and CD4 T cells after COVID-19. No cognate antigen is known for these TCRs. TCRdb re-called the PCR reads through MiXCR, storing one row per CDR3 protein. The table has approximately 14,000 distinct CDR3 sequences, less than 60% seen once. The sample in question was CD4+ T cells from blood, cultured in vitro, obtained before SARS-CoV-2 vaccination. The source is a human donor who had recovered from COVID-19. CDR3s include the opening cysteine and the closing phenylalanine or tryptophan. D genes are given only for firm matches. Size is omitted from some rows. Given values are once, few, many or a class for expanded clones.

J gene: TRBJ1-1; V gene: TRBV5-1; D gene: TRBD1; clone size: .; CDR3 DNA: TGCGCCAGCAGCTTGGCGGGGACAGGGAGGGCTGAAGCTTTCTTT; CDR3 protein: CASSLAGTGRAEAFF
J gene: TRBJ1-2; V gene: TRBV20-1; D gene: .; clone size: .; CDR3 DNA: TGCAGTGCTTTCTCCGACAAACTTAATGGCTACACCTTC; CDR3 protein: CSAFSDKLNGYTF
J gene: TRBJ1-6; V gene: TRBV20-1; D gene: TRBD1; clone size: .; CDR3 DNA: TGCAGTGCTAGAGGTAGACAGGGGGCGAATTCACCCCTCCACTTT; CDR3 protein: CSARGRQGANSPLHF
J gene: TRBJ2-3; V gene: TRBV7-2; D gene: TRBD2; clone size: .; CDR3 DNA: TGTGCCAGCAGCCTATTAGCGGGAAGCACAGATACGCAGTATTTT; CDR3 protein: CASSLLAGSTDTQYF
J gene: TRBJ1-6; V gene: TRBV7-2; D gene: TRBD1; clone size: .; CDR3 DNA: TGTGCCAGCAGCTTAGCCGGTCAGATGGGACAGAGCTCCTATAATTCACCCCTCCACTTT; CDR3 protein: CASSLAGQMGQSSYNSPLHF
J gene: TRBJ2-2; V gene: TRBV6-5; D gene: .; clone size: .; CDR3 DNA: TGTGCCAGCAGTTACGGGGAGGGGGAGGTCGGGGAGCTGTTTTTT; CDR3 protein: CASSYGEGEVGELFF
J gene: TRBJ2-5; V gene: TRBV7-3; D gene: TRBD1; clone size: few; CDR3 DNA: TGTGCCACCTGGGATCAGGGGGTGAAGACCCAGTACTTC; CDR3 protein: CATWDQGVKTQYF
J gene: TRBJ2-3; V gene: TRBV20-1; D gene: TRBD2; clone size: .; CDR3 DNA: TGCAGTGCTAGACTAGCGGCTGGCGCAGATACGCAGTATTTT; CDR3 protein: CSARLAAGADTQYF
J gene: TRBJ1-1; V gene: TRBV11-3; D gene: .; clone size: .; CDR3 DNA: TGTGCCAGCAGCCCGATCGACAGTTCTGAAGCTTTCTTT; CDR3 protein: CASSPIDSSEAFF
J gene: TRBJ1-2; V gene: TRBV7-3; D gene: .; clone size: few; CDR3 DNA: TGTGCCGTGGGGGGCGTCTATGGCTACACCTTC; CDR3 protein: CAVGGVYGYTF
J gene: TRBJ2-1; V gene: TRBV6-1; D gene: .; clone size: .; CDR3 DNA: TGTGCCAGCAGCGACGGGGTCTTGGGGTCCAGGGAGCAGTTCTTC; CDR3 protein: CASSDGVLGSREQFF
J gene: TRBJ1-2; V gene: TRBV6-1; D gene: TRBD1; clone size: .; CDR3 DNA: TGTGCCAGCAGTGGTAGGGGGCTGGACTATGGCTACACCTTC; CDR3 protein: CASSGRGLDYGYTF
J gene: TRBJ2-1; V gene: TRBV21-1; D gene: .; clone size: once; CDR3 DNA: TGTGCCAGCAGCAAACCAGGCAGACAGGGACAAGTCAATGAGCAGTTCTTC; CDR3 protein: CASSKPGRQGQVNEQFF
J gene: TRBJ1-1; V gene: TRBV20-1; D gene: .; clone size: .; CDR3 DNA: TGCAGTGCTAGAGATCAGCCCTACACTGAAGCTTTCTTT; CDR3 protein: CSARDQPYTEAFF
J gene: TRBJ1-1; V gene: TRBV28; D gene: .; clone size: few; CDR3 DNA: TGTGCCAGCAGCCCGGCCGGGGGGGCGCGGAACACTGAAGCTTTCTTT; CDR3 protein: CASSPAGGARNTEAFF
J gene: TRBJ1-3; V gene: TRBV27; D gene: .; clone size: .; CDR3 DNA: TGTGCCAGCAGTTTATCGTTCTCTGGAAACACCATATATTTT; CDR3 protein: CASSLSFSGNTIYF
J gene: TRBJ1-3; V gene: TRBV7-2; D gene: .; clone size: .; CDR3 DNA: TGTGCCAGCAGCGGAGCGTCATCTGGAAACACCATATATTTT; CDR3 protein: CASSGASSGNTIYF
J gene: TRBJ2-5; V gene: TRBV11-3; D gene: .; clone size: once; CDR3 DNA: TGTGCCAGCAGCCAGGGGGGCGAAGCGTACCAAGAGACCCAGTACTTC; CDR3 protein: CASSQGGEAYQETQYF
J gene: TRBJ2-1; V gene: TRBV7-6; D gene: .; clone size: .; CDR3 DNA: TGTGCCAGCAGCTCATCTCTCGGGGGGCACGATGAGCAGTTCTTC; CDR3 protein: CASSSSLGGHDEQFF
J gene: TRBJ1-1; V gene: TRBV12-3/TRBV12-4; D gene: .; clone size: once; CDR3 DNA: TGTGCCAGCAACCCGAGGGGGGGGGCTGAAGCTTTCTTT; CDR3 protein: CASNPRGGAEAFF
J gene: TRBJ2-5; V gene: TRBV5-1; D gene: TRBD2; clone size: .; CDR3 DNA: TGCGCCAGCAGCTTGGTAGCGGGCCCGAGGGAGACCCAGTACTTC; CDR3 protein: CASSLVAGPRETQYF
J gene: TRBJ1-3; V gene: TRBV6-1; D gene: .; clone size: few; CDR3 DNA: TGTGCCAGCAGTGAGATTGCACTAGAAGGAAACACCATATATTTT; CDR3 protein: CASSEIALEGNTIYF
J gene: TRBJ2-2; V gene: TRBV6-5; D gene: TRBD1; clone size: .; CDR3 DNA: TGTGCCAGCAGTTCAGGGGGTGAGCTGTTTTTT; CDR3 protein: CASSSGGELFF
J gene: TRBJ2-3; V gene: TRBV2; D gene: .; clone size: .; CDR3 DNA: TGTGCCAGCAGTGAAGCGAGGGCAGATACGCAGTATTTT; CDR3 protein: CASSEARADTQYF
J gene: TRBJ1-1; V gene: TRBV27; D gene: .; clone size: .; CDR3 DNA: TGTGCCAGCAGTTACCCCAGGCGGAAGGGGACTGAAGCTTTCTTT; CDR3 protein: CASSYPRRKGTEAFF
J gene: TRBJ1-1; V gene: TRBV20-1; D gene: TRBD1; clone size: .; CDR3 DNA: TGCAGTGCTACCAGGGGGCCGTCCCCCGGGACTTTCTTT; CDR3 protein: CSATRGPSPGTFF
J gene: TRBJ1-5; V gene: TRBV7-2; D gene: .; clone size: few; CDR3 DNA: TGTGCCAGCAGCTTATCGGGGGGGCAGAATCAGCCCCAGCATTTT; CDR3 protein: CASSLSGGQNQPQHF
J gene: TRBJ2-2; V gene: TRBV27; D gene: TRBD1; clone size: .; CDR3 DNA: TGTGCCAGCAGTCCACCCCCGGGACAGGGGGGGGTCGGGGGGGAGCTGTTTTTT; CDR3 protein: CASSPPPGQGGVGGELFF
J gene: TRBJ2-1; V gene: TRBV20-1; D gene: TRBD2; clone size: .; CDR3 DNA: TGCAGTGCTAGTCGGGCTAGCGGGAAGCTTGGGAATGAGCAGTTCTTC; CDR3 protein: CSASRASGKLGNEQFF
J gene: TRBJ1-2; V gene: TRBV7-2; D gene: .; clone size: .; CDR3 DNA: TGTGCCAGCAGCTTAGGCAGGGATAATGGCTACACCTTC; CDR3 protein: CASSLGRDNGYTF
J gene: TRBJ1-1; V gene: TRBV4-1; D gene: .; clone size: .; CDR3 DNA: TGCGCCAGCAGCGGAAGGACCGAAGCCACTGAAGCTTTCTTT; CDR3 protein: CASSGRTEATEAFF
J gene: TRBJ2-1; V gene: TRBV25-1; D gene: .; clone size: .; CDR3 DNA: TGTGCCAGCAGTGAGGAATCGGGGGTCTCCTACAATGAGCAGTTCTTC; CDR3 protein: CASSEESGVSYNEQFF
J gene: TRBJ2-5; V gene: TRBV7-2; D gene: TRBD1; clone size: few; CDR3 DNA: TGTGCCAGCAGCTACGACAGGGGGCGCAAGACCCAGTACTTC; CDR3 protein: CASSYDRGRKTQYF
J gene: TRBJ1-1; V gene: TRBV11-3; D gene: .; clone size: few; CDR3 DNA: TGTGCCAGCAGCTTATGGGTCACTGAAGCTTTCTTT; CDR3 protein: CASSLWVTEAFF
J gene: TRBJ1-4; V gene: TRBV7-2; D gene: .; clone size: .; CDR3 DNA: TGTGCCAGCAGCTTAGCGAGGCACCGAGGGAATGAAAAACTGTTTTTT; CDR3 protein: CASSLARHRGNEKLFF
J gene: TRBJ1-1; V gene: TRBV7-2; D gene: .; clone size: .; CDR3 DNA: TGTGCCAGCAGCTTAGAGTACAGGGTCACTGAAGCTTTCTTT; CDR3 protein: CASSLEYRVTEAFF
J gene: TRBJ1-1; V gene: TRBV20-1; D gene: .; clone size: few; CDR3 DNA: TGCAGTGGGGCAGCGTCCTCTTCGAACACTGAAGCTTTCTTT; CDR3 protein: CSGAASSSNTEAFF
J gene: TRBJ1-5; V gene: TRBV7-2; D gene: TRBD1; clone size: .; CDR3 DNA: TGTGCCAGCAGCTTATTCAGGGGGTCGGATCAGCCCCAGCATTTT; CDR3 protein: CASSLFRGSDQPQHF
J gene: TRBJ2-7; V gene: TRBV7-9; D gene: .; clone size: few; CDR3 DNA: TGTGCCAGCAGCTTAGTACCCACCTACGAGCAGTACTTC; CDR3 protein: CASSLVPTYEQYF
J gene: TRBJ2-3; V gene: TRBV19; D gene: .; clone size: few; CDR3 DNA: TGTGCCAGTAGTATTCATTTGGGGGGCACAGATACGCAGTATTTT; CDR3 protein: CASSIHLGGTDTQYF
J gene: TRBJ1-1; V gene: TRBV20-1; D gene: TRBD1; clone size: .; CDR3 DNA: TGCAGTGCGGCGCGGACAGGGATCAACACTGAAGCTTTCTTT; CDR3 protein: CSAARTGINTEAFF
J gene: TRBJ1-2; V gene: TRBV20-1; D gene: TRBD1; clone size: .; CDR3 DNA: TGCAGTGCCCAGGGGGCGGCTAACTATGGCTACACCTTC; CDR3 protein: CSAQGAANYGYTF
J gene: TRBJ1-6; V gene: TRBV6-2/TRBV6-3; D gene: .; clone size: .; CDR3 DNA: TGTGCCAGCACCACGGGGGGCTCCCAGCAACTATCCCTCCACTTT; CDR3 protein: CASTTGGSQQLSLHF
J gene: TRBJ2-2; V gene: TRBV10-1; D gene: .; clone size: .; CDR3 DNA: TGCGCCAGCAGGATAGATGGCACCGGGGAGCTGTTTTTT; CDR3 protein: CASRIDGTGELFF
J gene: TRBJ1-2; V gene: TRBV19; D gene: .; clone size: .; CDR3 DNA: TGTGCCAGTGGGATCGTAGGGGCAGGGAAAGTCTACACCTTC; CDR3 protein: CASGIVGAGKVYTF